This T cell receptor (beta chain) was captured by sequencing in a study of regulatory T cells in long-lasting Graves disease. Study-level findings and limits: Persistent Graves' patients showed reduced TCR diversity versus newly diagnosed patients.

Time point denoted: newly diagnosed GD, antithyroid drugs for less than 3 months. With RNA extracted from PBMCs as input, the TCR library was made. This CDR3 has 14 amino acids. CDR1 and CDR2 from the germline V gene are LGHDT and YNNKEL (reference sequence). The V and J ends lost 4 bases and 3 bases, in that order; junction bases with no gene match: 5. A remark on this clonotype: Antigen: not known.

CDR3 regions were amplified by Arm-PCR using iRepertoire HTBI primers to build TCR beta libraries. MiXCR was run by TCRdb on the multiplex PCR reads, yielding one entry per CDR3 protein. The sample consists of about 540,000 distinct CDR3 sequences, less than 15% of them appearing once. The sample also formed part of further work on T cells in Graves' hyperthyroidism and ophthalmopathy. From that report: In blood, most of the thyroid clonotypes expanded above 0.001 were also present.

Sequencing used peripheral blood mononuclear cells (PBMCs), obtained at new diagnosis, from a patient treated with antithyroid drugs. The gene calls are TRBV3-1 and TRBJ1-2; 7 bases are a match to TRBD1. This clonotype was sampled from a man aged 25 to 40 with Graves disease. The CDR3 sequence: CASSRGQAHYGYTF. Here the CDR3 DNA reads TGTGCCAGCAGCCGAGGACAGGCCCACTATGGCTACACCTTC. Full variable domain (missing parts from reference TRBV3-1 and TRBJ1-2): DTAVSQTPKYLVTQMGNDKSIKCEQNLGHDTMYWYKQDSKKFLKIMFSYNNKELIINETVPNRFSPKSPDKAHLNLHINSLELGDSAVYFCASSRGQAHYGYTFGSGTRLTVV.